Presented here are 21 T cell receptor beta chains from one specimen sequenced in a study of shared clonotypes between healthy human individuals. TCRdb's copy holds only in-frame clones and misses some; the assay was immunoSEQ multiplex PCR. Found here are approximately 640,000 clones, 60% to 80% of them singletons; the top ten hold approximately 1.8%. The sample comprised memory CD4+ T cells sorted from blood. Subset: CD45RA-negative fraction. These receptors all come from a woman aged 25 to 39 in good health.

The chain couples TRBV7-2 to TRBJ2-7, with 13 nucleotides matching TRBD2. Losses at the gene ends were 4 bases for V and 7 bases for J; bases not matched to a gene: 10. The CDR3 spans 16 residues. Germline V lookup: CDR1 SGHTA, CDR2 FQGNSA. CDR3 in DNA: TGTGCCAGCAGCTCCGGGGGGACTAGCGGGATAGAGGAGCAGTACTTC. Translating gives CASSSGGTSGIEEQYF.

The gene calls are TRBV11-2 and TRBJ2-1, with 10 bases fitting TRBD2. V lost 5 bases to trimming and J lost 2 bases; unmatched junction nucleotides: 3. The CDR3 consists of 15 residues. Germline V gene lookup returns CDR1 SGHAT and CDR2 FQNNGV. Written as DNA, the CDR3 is TGTGCCAGCAGCGCTACTAGCGGGACCTACAATGAGCAGTTCTTC. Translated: CASSATSGTYNEQFF. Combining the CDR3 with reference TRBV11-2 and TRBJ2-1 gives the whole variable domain EAGVAQSPRYKIIEKRQSVAFWCNPISGHATLYWYQQILGQGPKLLIQFQNNGVVDDSQLPKDRFSAERLKGVDSTLKIQPAKLEDSAVYLCASSATSGTYNEQFFGPGTRLTVL.

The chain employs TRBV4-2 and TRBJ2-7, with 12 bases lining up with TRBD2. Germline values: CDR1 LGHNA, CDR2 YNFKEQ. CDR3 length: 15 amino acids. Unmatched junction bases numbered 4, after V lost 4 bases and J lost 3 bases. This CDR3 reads CASSPPSGRDYEQYF. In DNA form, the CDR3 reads TGTGCCAGCAGCCCCCCTAGCGGGAGGGACTACGAGCAGTACTTC.

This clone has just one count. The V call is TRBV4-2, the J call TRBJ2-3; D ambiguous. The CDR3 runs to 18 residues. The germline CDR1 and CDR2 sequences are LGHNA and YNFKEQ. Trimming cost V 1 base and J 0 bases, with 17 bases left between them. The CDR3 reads CASSQGISGGSSTDTQYF. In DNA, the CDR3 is TGTGCCAGCAGCCAAGGAATCTCGGGCGGATCTAGCACAGATACGCAGTATTTT.

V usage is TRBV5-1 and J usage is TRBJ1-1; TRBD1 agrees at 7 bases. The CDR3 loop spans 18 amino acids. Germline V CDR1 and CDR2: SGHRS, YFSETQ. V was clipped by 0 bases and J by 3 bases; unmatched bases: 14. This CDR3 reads CASSLARMTGQGDTEAFF. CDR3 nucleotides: TGCGCCAGCAGCTTGGCCAGGATGACAGGGCAGGGAGACACTGAAGCTTTCTTT.

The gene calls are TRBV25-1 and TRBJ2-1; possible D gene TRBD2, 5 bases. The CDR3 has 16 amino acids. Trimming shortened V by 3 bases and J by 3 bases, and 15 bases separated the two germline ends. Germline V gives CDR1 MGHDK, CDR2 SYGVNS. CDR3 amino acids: CASSDQTKYIYNEQFF. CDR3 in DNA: TGTGCCAGCAGTGATCAGACTAAGTACATCTACAATGAGCAGTTCTTC.

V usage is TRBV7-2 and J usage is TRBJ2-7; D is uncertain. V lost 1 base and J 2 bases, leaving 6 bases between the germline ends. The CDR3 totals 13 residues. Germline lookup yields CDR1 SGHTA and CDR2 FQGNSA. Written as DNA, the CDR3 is TGTGCCAGCAGCTTAGAGCGTACCTACGAGCAGTACTTC. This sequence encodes CASSLERTYEQYF.

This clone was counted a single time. The CDR3 nucleotides read TGTGCCAGCAGTTTAGGCAGGTACCAAGAGACCCAGTACTTC. Translation: CASSLGRYQETQYF. The chain is built from TRBV28 and TRBJ2-5; no clear D gene. The CDR3 totals 14 residues. Germline-derived CDR1 and CDR2 are MDHEN and SYDVKM. Deletions cut 2 bases from V and 0 bases from J, with 7 bases between.

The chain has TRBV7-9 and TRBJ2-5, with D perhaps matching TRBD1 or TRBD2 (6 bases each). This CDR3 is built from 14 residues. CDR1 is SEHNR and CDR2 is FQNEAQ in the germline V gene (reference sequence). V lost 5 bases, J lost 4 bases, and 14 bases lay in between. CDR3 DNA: TGTGCCAGCAGCCTCGGGAGAGGGGGAGAGACCCAGTACTTC. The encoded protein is CASSLGRGGETQYF.

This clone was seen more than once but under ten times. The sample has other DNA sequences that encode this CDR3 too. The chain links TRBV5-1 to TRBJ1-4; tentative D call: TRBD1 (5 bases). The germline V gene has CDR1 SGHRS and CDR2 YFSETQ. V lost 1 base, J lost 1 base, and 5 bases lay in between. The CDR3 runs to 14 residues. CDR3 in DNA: TGCGCCAGCAGCTTGACAGGAACTAATGAAAAACTGTTTTTT. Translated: CASSLTGTNEKLFF. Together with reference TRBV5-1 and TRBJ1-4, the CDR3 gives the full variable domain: KAGVTQTPRYLIKTRGQQVTLSCSPISGHRSVSWYQQTPGQGLQFLFEYFSETQRNKGNFPGRFSGRQFSNSRSEMNVSTLELGDSALYLCASSLTGTNEKLFFGSGTQLSVL.

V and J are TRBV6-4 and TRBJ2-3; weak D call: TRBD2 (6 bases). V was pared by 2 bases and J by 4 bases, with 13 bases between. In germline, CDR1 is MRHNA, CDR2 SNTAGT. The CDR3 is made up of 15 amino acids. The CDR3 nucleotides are TGTGCCAGCAGTGACGGGGGAGGAGGATCAGATACGCAGTATTTT. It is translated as CASSDGGGGSDTQYF.

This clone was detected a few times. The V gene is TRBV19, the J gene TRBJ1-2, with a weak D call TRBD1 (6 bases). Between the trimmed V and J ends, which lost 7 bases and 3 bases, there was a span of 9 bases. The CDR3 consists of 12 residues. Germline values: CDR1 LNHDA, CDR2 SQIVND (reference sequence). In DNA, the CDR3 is TGTGCCAGTAAGAAGGGGGACTATGGCTACACCTTC. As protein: CASKKGDYGYTF.

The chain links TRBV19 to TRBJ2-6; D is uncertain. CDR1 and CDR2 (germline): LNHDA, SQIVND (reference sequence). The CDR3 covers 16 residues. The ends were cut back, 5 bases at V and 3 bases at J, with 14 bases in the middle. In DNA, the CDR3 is TGTGCCAGTAGTCCCTTCGCGAGGCATGGGGCCAACGTCCTGACTTTC. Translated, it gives CASSPFARHGANVLTF. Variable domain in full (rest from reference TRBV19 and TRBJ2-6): DGGITQSPKYLFRKEGQNVTLSCEQNLNHDAMYWYRQDPGQGLRLIYYSQIVNDFQKGDIAEGYSVSREKKESFPLTVTSAQKNPTAFYLCASSPFARHGANVLTFGAGSRLTVL.

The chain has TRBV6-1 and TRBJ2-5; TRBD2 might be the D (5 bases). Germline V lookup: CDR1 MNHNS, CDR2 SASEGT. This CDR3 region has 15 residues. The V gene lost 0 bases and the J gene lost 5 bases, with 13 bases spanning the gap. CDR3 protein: CASSEALGILETQYF. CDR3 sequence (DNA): TGTGCCAGCAGTGAAGCGCTCGGGATTTTGGAGACCCAGTACTTC.

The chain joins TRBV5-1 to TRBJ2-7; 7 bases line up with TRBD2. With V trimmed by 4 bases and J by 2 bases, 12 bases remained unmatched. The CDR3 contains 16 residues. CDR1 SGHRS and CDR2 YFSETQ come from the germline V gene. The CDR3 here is CASSRGGPSGTYEQYF. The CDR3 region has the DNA TGCGCCAGCAGCCGGGGAGGGCCTAGCGGCACCTACGAGCAGTACTTC. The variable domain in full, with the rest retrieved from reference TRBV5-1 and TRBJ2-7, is KAGVTQTPRYLIKTRGQQVTLSCSPISGHRSVSWYQQTPGQGLQFLFEYFSETQRNKGNFPGRFSGRQFSNSRSEMNVSTLELGDSALYLCASSRGGPSGTYEQYFGPGTRLTVT.

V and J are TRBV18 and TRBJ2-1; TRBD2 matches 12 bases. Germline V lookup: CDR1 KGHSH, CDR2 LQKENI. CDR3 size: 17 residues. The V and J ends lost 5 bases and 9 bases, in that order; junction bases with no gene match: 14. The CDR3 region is CASSSRTPLAGGGEQFF. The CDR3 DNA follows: TGTGCCAGCTCATCCAGAACCCCACTAGCGGGAGGTGGTGAGCAGTTCTTC.

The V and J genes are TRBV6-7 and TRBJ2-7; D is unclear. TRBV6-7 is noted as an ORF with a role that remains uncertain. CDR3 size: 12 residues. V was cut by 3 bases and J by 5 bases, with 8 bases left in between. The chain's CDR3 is CASSYLHDEQYF. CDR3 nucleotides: TGTGCCAGCAGTTATTTGCATGACGAGCAGTACTTC.

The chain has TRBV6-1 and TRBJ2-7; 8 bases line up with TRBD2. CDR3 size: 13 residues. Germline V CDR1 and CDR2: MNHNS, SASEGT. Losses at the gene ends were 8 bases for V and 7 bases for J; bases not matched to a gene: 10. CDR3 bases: TGTGCCAGCCTACAGCGGGAGACTAGGGAGCAGTACTTC. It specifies CASLQRETREQYF.

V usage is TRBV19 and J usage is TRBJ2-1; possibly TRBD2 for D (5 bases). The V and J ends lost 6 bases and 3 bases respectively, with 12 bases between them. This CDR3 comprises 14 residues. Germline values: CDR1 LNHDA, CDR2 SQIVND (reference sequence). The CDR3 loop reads CASSSGGNYNEQFF. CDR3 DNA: TGTGCCAGTAGCAGCGGAGGTAACTACAATGAGCAGTTCTTC.

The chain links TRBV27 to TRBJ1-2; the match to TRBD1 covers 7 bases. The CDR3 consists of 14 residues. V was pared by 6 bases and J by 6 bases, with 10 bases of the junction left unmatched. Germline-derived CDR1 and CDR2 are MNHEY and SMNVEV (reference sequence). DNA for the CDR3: TGTGCCAGCAGAGCGACAGGGATGGGGGATGGCTACACCTTC. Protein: CASRATGMGDGYTF.

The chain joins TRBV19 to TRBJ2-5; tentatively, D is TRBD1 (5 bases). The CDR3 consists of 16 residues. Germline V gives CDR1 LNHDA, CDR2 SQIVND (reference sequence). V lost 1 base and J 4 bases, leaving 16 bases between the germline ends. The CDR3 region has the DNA TGTGCCAGTAGTATAGTTTCAGGGCCGGGCGGAGAGACCCAGTACTTC. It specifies CASSIVSGPGGETQYF.